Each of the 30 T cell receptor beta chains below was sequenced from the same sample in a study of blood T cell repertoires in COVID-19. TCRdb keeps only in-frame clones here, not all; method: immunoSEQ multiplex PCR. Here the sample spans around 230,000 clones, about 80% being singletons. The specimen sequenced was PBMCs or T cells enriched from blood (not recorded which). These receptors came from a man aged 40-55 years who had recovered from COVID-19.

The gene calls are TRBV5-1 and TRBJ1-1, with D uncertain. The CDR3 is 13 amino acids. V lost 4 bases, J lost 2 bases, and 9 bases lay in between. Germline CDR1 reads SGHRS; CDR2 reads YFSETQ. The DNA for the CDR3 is TGCGCCAGCAGCGTTACAGTAAACACTGAAGCTTTCTTT. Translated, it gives CASSVTVNTEAFF.

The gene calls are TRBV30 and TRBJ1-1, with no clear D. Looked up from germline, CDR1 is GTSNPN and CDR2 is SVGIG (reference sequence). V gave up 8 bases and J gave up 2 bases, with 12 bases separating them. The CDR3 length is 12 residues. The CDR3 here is CARANTNTEAFF. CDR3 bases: TGTGCCCGAGCGAACACTAACACTGAAGCTTTCTTT. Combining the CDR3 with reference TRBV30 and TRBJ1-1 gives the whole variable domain SQTIHQWPATLVQPVGSPLSLECTVEGTSNPNLYWYRQAAGRGLQLLFYSVGIGQISSEVPQNLSASRPQDRQFILSSKKLLLSDSGFYLCARANTNTEAFFGQGTRLTVV.

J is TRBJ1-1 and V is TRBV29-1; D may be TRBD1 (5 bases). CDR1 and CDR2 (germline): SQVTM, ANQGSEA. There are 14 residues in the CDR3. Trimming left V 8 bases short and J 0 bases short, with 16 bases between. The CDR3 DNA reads TGCAGCCCGATATTGGAGGGGATGAACACTGAAGCTTTCTTT. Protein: CSPILEGMNTEAFF.

CDR3: CASSFSPRTGVVIQYF. The CDR3 coding sequence is TGTGCCAGCAGTTTCTCTCCCCGGACAGGGGTCGTCATTCAGTACTTC. V gene TRBV28 combines with J gene TRBJ2-4; 9 bases fit TRBD1. The V and J ends lost 3 bases and 9 bases, in that order; junction bases with no gene match: 12. This CDR3 has 16 amino acids. Germline CDR1 reads MDHEN; CDR2 reads SYDVKM.

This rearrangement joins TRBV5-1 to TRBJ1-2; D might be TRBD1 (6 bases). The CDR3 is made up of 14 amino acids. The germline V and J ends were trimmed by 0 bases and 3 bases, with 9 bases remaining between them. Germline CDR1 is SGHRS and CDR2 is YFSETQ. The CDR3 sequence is CASSLARQDYGYTF. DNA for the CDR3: TGCGCCAGCAGCTTGGCCAGACAGGACTATGGCTACACCTTC.

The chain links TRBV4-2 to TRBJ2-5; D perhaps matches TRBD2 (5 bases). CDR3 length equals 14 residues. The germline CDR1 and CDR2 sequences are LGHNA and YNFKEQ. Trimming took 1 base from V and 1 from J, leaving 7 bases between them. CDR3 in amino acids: CASSQGGSQETQYF. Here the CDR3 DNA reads TGTGCCAGCAGCCAAGGAGGGTCCCAAGAGACCCAGTACTTC.

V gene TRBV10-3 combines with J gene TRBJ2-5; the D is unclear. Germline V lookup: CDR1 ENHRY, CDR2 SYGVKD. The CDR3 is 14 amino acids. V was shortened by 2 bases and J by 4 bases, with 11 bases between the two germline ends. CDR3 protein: CAISEKVSRETQYF. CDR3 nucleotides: TGTGCCATCAGTGAGAAAGTGAGCCGAGAGACCCAGTACTTC.

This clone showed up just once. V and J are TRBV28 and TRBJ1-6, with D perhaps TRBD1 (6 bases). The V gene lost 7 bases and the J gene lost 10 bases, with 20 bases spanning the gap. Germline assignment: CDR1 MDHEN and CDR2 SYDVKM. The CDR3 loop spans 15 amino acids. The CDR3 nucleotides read TGTGCCAGCACCCGTCTGGGAGGGGGAATGTCACCCCTCCACTTT. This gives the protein CASTRLGGGMSPLHF.

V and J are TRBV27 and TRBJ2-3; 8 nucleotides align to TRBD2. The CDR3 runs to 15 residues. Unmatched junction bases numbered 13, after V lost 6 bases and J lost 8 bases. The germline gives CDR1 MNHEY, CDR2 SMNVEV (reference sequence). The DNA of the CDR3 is TGTGCCAGCAGCCTCGGGCCGGGAGGGCCTAGTACGCAGTATTTT. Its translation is CASSLGPGGPSTQYF.

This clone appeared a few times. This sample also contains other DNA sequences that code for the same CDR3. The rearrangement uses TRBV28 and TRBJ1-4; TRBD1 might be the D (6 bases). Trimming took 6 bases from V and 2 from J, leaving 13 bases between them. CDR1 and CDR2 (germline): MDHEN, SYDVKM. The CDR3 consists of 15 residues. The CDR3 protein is CASSPGGATNEKLFF. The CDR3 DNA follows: TGTGCCAGCAGCCCTGGGGGGGCCACTAATGAAAAACTGTTTTTT.

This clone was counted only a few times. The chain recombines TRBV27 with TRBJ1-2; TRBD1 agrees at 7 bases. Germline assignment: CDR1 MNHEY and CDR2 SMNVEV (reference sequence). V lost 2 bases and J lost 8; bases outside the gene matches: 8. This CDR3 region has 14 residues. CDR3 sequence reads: CASSLHRQGPGYTF. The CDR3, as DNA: TGTGCCAGCAGTTTACACCGACAGGGTCCGGGCTACACCTTC.

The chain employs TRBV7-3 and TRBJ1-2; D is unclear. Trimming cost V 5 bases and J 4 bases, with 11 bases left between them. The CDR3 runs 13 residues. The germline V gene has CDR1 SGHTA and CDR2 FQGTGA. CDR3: CASSPREIYGYTF. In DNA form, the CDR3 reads TGTGCCAGCAGCCCACGAGAAATCTATGGCTACACCTTC.

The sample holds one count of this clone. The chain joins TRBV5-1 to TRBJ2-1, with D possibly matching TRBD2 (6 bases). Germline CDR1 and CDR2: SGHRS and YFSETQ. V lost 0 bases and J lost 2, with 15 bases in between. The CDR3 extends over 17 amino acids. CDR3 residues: CASSLEPGLLPYNEQFF. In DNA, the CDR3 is TGCGCCAGCAGCTTGGAGCCGGGACTGTTACCCTACAATGAGCAGTTCTTC.

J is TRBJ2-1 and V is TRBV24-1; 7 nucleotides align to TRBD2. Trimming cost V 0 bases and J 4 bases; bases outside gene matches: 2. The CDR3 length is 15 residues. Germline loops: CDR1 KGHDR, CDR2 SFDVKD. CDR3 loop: CATSDLGGGYNEQFF. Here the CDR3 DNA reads TGTGCCACCAGTGATTTGGGCGGGGGTTACAATGAGCAGTTCTTC.

The CDR3 sequence: CASSPQGAGSDQPQHF. CDR3 sequence (DNA): TGTGCCAGCTCACCACAGGGGGCGGGAAGCGATCAGCCCCAGCATTTT. V is TRBV18 and J is TRBJ1-5; 7 bases agree with TRBD1. This CDR3 spans 16 amino acids. The germline V gene has CDR1 KGHSH and CDR2 LQKENI. V gave up 1 base and J gave up 5 bases; unmatched junction bases: 8.

CDR3 DNA sequence: TGTGCCAGCAGCGTAAGCGGGACGAGCAATGAGCAGTTCTTC. The encoded protein is CASSVSGTSNEQFF. The V call is TRBV7-9, the J call TRBJ2-1; TRBD2 agrees at 7 bases. The V and J ends lost 5 bases and 6 bases, in that order; junction bases with no gene match: 7. This CDR3 comprises 14 residues. Germline V gives CDR1 SEHNR, CDR2 FQNEAQ (reference sequence).

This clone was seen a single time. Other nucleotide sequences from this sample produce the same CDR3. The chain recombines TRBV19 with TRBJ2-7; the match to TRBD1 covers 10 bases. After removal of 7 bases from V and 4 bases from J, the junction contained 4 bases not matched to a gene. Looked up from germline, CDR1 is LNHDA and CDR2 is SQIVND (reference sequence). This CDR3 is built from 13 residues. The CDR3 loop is CASTRQGAYEQYF. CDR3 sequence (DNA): TGTGCCAGTACGCGACAGGGGGCTTACGAGCAGTACTTC.

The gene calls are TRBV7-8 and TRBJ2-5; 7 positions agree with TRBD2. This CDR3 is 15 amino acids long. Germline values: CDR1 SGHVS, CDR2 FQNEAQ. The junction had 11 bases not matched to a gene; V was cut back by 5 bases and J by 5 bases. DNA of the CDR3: TGTGCCAGCAGCCCGACTAGCTTCGCCGGGGAGACCCAGTACTTC. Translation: CASSPTSFAGETQYF.

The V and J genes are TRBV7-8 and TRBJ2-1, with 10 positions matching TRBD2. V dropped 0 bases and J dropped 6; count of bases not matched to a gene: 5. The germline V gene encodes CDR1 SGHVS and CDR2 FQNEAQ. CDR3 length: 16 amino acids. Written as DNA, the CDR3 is TGTGCCAGCAGCTTAGCGCGGCTAGCGGGAGCCAATGAGCAGTTCTTC. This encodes CASSLARLAGANEQFF.

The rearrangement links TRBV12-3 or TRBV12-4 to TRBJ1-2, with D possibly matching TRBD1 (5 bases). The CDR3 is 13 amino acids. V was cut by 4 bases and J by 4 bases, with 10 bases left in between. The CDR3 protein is CASSSGGIYGYTF. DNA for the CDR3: TGTGCCAGCAGTTCGGGGGGGATCTATGGCTACACCTTC.

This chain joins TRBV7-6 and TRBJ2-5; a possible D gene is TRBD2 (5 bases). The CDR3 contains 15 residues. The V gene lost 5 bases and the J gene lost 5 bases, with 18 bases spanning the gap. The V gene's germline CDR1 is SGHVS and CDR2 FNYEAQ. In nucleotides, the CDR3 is TGTGCCAGCAGCCTCGCGATCGGCGGGTGGGAGACCCAGTACTTC. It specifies CASSLAIGGWETQYF.

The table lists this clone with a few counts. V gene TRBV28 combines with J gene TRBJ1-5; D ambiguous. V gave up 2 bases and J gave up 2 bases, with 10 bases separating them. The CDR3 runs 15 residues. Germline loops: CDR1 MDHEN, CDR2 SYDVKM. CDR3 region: CASSLRGNGNQPQHF. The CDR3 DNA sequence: TGTGCCAGCAGTTTACGAGGGAACGGCAATCAGCCCCAGCATTTT.

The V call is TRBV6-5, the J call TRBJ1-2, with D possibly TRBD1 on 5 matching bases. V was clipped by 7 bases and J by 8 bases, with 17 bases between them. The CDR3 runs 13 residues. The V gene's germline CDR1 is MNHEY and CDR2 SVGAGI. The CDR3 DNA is TGTGCCAGCATCCGGGGGAGCGTTGGCGGCTACACCTTC. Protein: CASIRGSVGGYTF.

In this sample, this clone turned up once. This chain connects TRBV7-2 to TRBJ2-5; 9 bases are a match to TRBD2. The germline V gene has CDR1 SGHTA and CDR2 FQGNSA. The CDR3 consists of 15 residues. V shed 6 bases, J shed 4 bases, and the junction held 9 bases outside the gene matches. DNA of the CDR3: TGTGCCAGCAGATCTAGCGGGGCACGCCCAGAGACCCAGTACTTC. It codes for CASRSSGARPETQYF.

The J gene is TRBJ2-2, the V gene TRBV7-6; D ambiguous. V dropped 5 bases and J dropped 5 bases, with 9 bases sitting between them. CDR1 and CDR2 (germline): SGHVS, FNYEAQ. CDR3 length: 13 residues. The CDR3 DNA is TGTGCCAGCAGCCCACAGACAACCGGGGAGCTGTTTTTT. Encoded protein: CASSPQTTGELFF.

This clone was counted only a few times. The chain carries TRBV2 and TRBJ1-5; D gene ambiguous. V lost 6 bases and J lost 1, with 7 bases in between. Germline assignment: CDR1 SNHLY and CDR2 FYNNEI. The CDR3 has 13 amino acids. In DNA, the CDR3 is TGTGCCAGCAGACTAGAAAGCAATCAGCCCCAGCATTTT. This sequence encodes CASRLESNQPQHF.

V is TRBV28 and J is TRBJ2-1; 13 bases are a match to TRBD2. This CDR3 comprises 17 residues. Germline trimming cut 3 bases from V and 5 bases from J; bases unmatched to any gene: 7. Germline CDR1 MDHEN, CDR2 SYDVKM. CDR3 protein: CASSLLWGLAGHNEQFF. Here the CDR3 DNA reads TGTGCCAGCAGTTTGCTTTGGGGACTAGCGGGGCACAATGAGCAGTTCTTC.

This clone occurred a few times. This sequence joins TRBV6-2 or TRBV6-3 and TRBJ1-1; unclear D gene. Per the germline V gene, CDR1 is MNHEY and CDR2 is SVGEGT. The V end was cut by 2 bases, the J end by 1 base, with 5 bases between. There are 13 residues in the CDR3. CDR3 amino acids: CASSYTRNTEAFF. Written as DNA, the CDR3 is TGTGCCAGCAGTTACACTAGGAACACTGAAGCTTTCTTT.

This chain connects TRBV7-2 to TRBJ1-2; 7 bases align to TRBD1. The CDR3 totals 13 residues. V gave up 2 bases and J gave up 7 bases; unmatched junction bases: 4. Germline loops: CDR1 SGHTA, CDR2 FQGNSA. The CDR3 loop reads CASSLTGDGGYTF. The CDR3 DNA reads TGTGCCAGCAGCTTAACAGGGGATGGTGGCTACACCTTC.

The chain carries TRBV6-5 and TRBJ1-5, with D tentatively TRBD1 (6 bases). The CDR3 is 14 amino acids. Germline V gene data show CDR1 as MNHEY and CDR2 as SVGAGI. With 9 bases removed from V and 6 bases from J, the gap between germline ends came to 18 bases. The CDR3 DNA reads TGTGCCAGTCGACGGGACATTGGGTTTCAGCCCCAGCATTTT. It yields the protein CASRRDIGFQPQHF.